A single sample is the source of the 27 T cell receptor beta chains below, sequenced in a study of blood T cell repertoires in COVID-19. Assay: immunoSEQ multiplex PCR; the TCRdb copy retains only in-frame clones and omits some. This sample yields tens of thousands of clones, of which approximately 82% are seen a single time; 0.95% to 1.5% belongs to the top ten. Sequenced: peripheral blood. Receptors originate from a woman older than 75 with acute or convalescent COVID-19.

This chain joins TRBV6-5 and TRBJ1-4, with TRBD1 as a possible D gene (5 bases). The CDR3 is made up of 13 amino acids. Trimming took off 2 bases at V and 7 bases at J, with 8 bases between the two ends. Germline assignment: CDR1 MNHEY and CDR2 SVGAGI. CDR3 sequence: CASSYGGVEKLFF. As DNA, the CDR3 is TGTGCCAGCAGTTACGGGGGGGTTGAAAAACTGTTTTTT.

The J gene is TRBJ2-2, the V gene TRBV6-5; TRBD1 might be the D (6 bases). V shed 6 bases and J shed 6 bases, with 20 bases lying between them. Germline CDR1 is MNHEY and CDR2 is SVGAGI. The CDR3 has 16 amino acids. CDR3 coding DNA: TGTGCCAGCAGCTACACAGACAGGTCAAAAGCCGGGGAGCTGTTTTTT. It is translated as CASSYTDRSKAGELFF.

V gene TRBV7-8 combines with J gene TRBJ1-5; D is unclear. Trimming took off 0 bases at V and 0 bases at J, with 9 bases between the two ends. This CDR3 is built from 16 residues. Germline CDR1 and CDR2: SGHVS and FQNEAQ. The DNA of the CDR3 is TGTGCCAGCAGCTTAGCGCAGGCAAATAGCAATCAGCCCCAGCATTTT. Amino acids: CASSLAQANSNQPQHF. The whole variable domain, filled in from reference TRBV7-8 and TRBJ1-5, reads GAGVSQSPRYKVAKRGQDVALRCDPISGHVSLFWYQQALGQGPEFLTYFQNEAQLDKSGLPSDRFFAERPEGSVSTLKIQRTQQEDSAVYLCASSLAQANSNQPQHFGDGTRLSIL.

V usage is TRBV7-9 and J usage is TRBJ1-2, with D tentatively TRBD1 (5 bases). CDR3 length: 15 residues. Trimming left V 3 bases short and J 6 bases short, with 17 bases between. Germline V gives CDR1 SEHNR, CDR2 FQNEAQ (reference sequence). The chain's CDR3 is CASSLGPVRSDGYTF. The CDR3 coding sequence is TGTGCCAGCAGCTTGGGGCCAGTAAGGTCCGATGGCTACACCTTC.

The chain uses TRBV2 and TRBJ2-2; 9 bases match TRBD2. CDR3 length: 15 residues. V was clipped by 2 bases and J by 7 bases; unmatched bases: 5. Germline-derived CDR1 and CDR2 are SNHLY and FYNNEI. In DNA form, the CDR3 reads TGTGCCAGCAGTGAATTTGCGGGGGGGCTCGGGGAGCTGTTTTTT. This translates into CASSEFAGGLGELFF.

This chain joins TRBV3-1 (or the pseudogene TRBV3-2) and TRBJ2-1; 7 bases map to TRBD2. The germline CDR1 and CDR2 sequences are LGHDT and YNNKEL (reference sequence). V shed 8 bases, J shed 2 bases, and the junction held 3 bases outside the gene matches. The CDR3 contains 13 residues. CDR3 DNA: TGTGCCAGCGGGCTAGCGGCCTACAATGAGCAGTTCTTC. Translating it yields CASGLAAYNEQFF.

The J gene is TRBJ2-1, the V gene TRBV6-5; 7 bases map to TRBD1. The CDR3 length is 14 residues. Trimming cost V 4 bases and J 7 bases; bases outside gene matches: 7. Germline values: CDR1 MNHEY, CDR2 SVGAGI. CDR3 region: CASSLDRVLNEQFF. CDR3 sequence (DNA): TGTGCCAGCAGTTTAGACAGGGTGTTGAATGAGCAGTTCTTC.

The chain combines TRBV28 with TRBJ1-1; D perhaps matches TRBD1 (6 bases). Germline assignment: CDR1 MDHEN and CDR2 SYDVKM. This CDR3 region has 14 residues. V was shortened by 1 base and J by 4 bases, with 10 bases between the two germline ends. The CDR3 sequence is CASSLLGQITEAFF. CDR3 nucleotides: TGTGCCAGCAGTTTATTAGGACAGATCACTGAAGCTTTCTTT.

This clone was observed a handful of times. The chain links TRBV6-5 to TRBJ2-5; D is perhaps TRBD1 (5 bases). The germline CDR1 and CDR2 sequences are MNHEY and SVGAGI. The germline V and J ends were trimmed by 3 bases and 4 bases, with 15 bases remaining between them. The CDR3 contains 15 residues. CDR3 in amino acids: CASSYKGSGRETQYF. The CDR3 DNA is TGTGCCAGCAGTTATAAGGGGTCGGGCAGAGAGACCCAGTACTTC.

This sequence joins TRBV7-2 and TRBJ2-1, with unresolved D. Looked up from germline, CDR1 is SGHTA and CDR2 is FQGNSA. The V gene lost 5 bases and the J gene lost 7 bases, with 6 bases spanning the gap. The CDR3 sequence is 11 residues long. CDR3 amino acids: CASSRENEQFF. For the CDR3, the DNA is TGTGCCAGCAGCAGAGAGAATGAGCAGTTCTTC. Full variable domain (rest looked up from reference TRBV7-2 and TRBJ2-1): GAGVSQSPSNKVTEKGKDVELRCDPISGHTALYWYRQSLGQGLEFLIYFQGNSAPDKSGLPSDRFSAERTGGSVSTLTIQRTQQEDSAVYLCASSRENEQFFGPGTRLTVL.

The rearrangement uses TRBV5-4 and TRBJ1-4, with D hard to call. Trimming cost V 2 bases and J 8 bases, with 13 bases left between them. Germline assignment: CDR1 SGHNT and CDR2 YYREEE (reference sequence). This CDR3 region has 14 residues. The CDR3: CASSFSGLPEKLFF. The CDR3 DNA reads as TGTGCCAGCAGCTTTTCCGGACTCCCCGAAAAACTGTTTTTT.

A single count supports this clone. The chain employs TRBV18 and TRBJ1-2; maybe TRBD1 (6 bases). Looked up from germline, CDR1 is KGHSH and CDR2 is LQKENI. The germline V and J ends were trimmed by 1 base and 2 bases, with 8 bases remaining between them. The CDR3 consists of 14 residues. CDR3 nucleotides: TGTGCCAGCTCACCACAACAGGGCAACTATGGCTACACCTTC. This sequence encodes CASSPQQGNYGYTF.

This chain joins TRBV4-2 and TRBJ2-1, with 9 bases fitting TRBD2. The J segment lost 12 bases and the V segment lost 0 bases, leaving 3 bases of the junction unmatched. From germline, CDR1 is LGHNA and CDR2 YNFKEQ. The CDR3 loop spans 13 amino acids. In DNA form, the CDR3 reads TGTGCCAGCAGCCAAGATCCGACTAGCGGGCAGTTCTTC. Translated: CASSQDPTSGQFF.

The chain joins TRBV27 to TRBJ1-5; D might be TRBD1 (5 bases). The CDR3 extends over 15 amino acids. Between the trimmed V and J ends, which lost 4 bases and 5 bases, there was a span of 15 bases. Germline V gene lookup returns CDR1 MNHEY and CDR2 SMNVEV (reference sequence). The CDR3 DNA reads TGTGCCAGCAGTTCCCACCTCCGGGGGGATCAGCCCCAGCATTTT. It codes for CASSSHLRGDQPQHF.

The rearrangement links TRBV10-2 to TRBJ2-7; 9 nucleotides match TRBD2. Germline CDR1 is WSHSY and CDR2 is SAAADI. The CDR3 is 15 amino acids. The J segment lost 2 bases and the V segment lost 3 bases, leaving 5 bases of the junction unmatched. The CDR3 sequence is CASSEASGTAYEQYF. The CDR3 DNA follows: TGCGCCAGCAGTGAAGCTAGCGGGACCGCCTACGAGCAGTACTTC.

The CDR3 sequence: CASTDTGNSPLHF. The DNA of the CDR3 is TGCGCCAGCACCGACACCGGAAATTCACCCCTCCACTTT. The chain uses TRBV5-1 and TRBJ1-6; D is unresolved. Trimming cost V 6 bases and J 7 bases, with 11 bases left between them. The CDR3 contains 13 residues. Germline V gene data show CDR1 as SGHRS and CDR2 as YFSETQ.

The J gene is TRBJ1-2, the V gene TRBV6-5; tentatively, D is TRBD1 (6 bases). Germline loops: CDR1 MNHEY, CDR2 SVGAGI. The V and J ends lost 6 bases and 4 bases respectively, with 18 bases between them. The CDR3 has 15 residues. DNA for the CDR3: TGTGCCAGCAGCACCGGGGCAGGGGAGGGCTATGGCTACACCTTC. This sequence encodes CASSTGAGEGYGYTF.

V and J are TRBV25-1 and TRBJ1-4, with D tentatively TRBD1 (6 bases). V dropped 6 bases and J dropped 9 bases, with 17 bases sitting between them. Germline assignment: CDR1 MGHDK and CDR2 SYGVNS. This CDR3 region has 14 residues. DNA for the CDR3: TGTGCCAGCAGCACCCGGGACACCACGAAAAAACTGTTTTTT. This codes for CASSTRDTTKKLFF.

V and J are TRBV5-1 and TRBJ2-1; perhaps TRBD1 as D (6 bases). V was shortened by 0 bases and J by 1 base, with 11 bases between the two germline ends. This CDR3 has 16 amino acids. Germline V gives CDR1 SGHRS, CDR2 YFSETQ. The CDR3 is CASSLASTGSYNEQFF. For the CDR3, the DNA is TGCGCCAGCAGCTTGGCCTCGACAGGATCCTACAATGAGCAGTTCTTC.

The V call is TRBV18, the J call TRBJ2-7; 9 bases align to TRBD2. This CDR3 comprises 15 residues. Per germline, CDR1 KGHSH and CDR2 LQKENI. V lost 5 bases and J lost 6; bases outside the gene matches: 11. CDR3 region: CASSGRASGMGEQYF. The CDR3 bases are TGTGCCAGCTCAGGCAGGGCTAGCGGGATGGGCGAGCAGTACTTC.

The V gene is TRBV11-3, the J gene TRBJ1-1; 7 nucleotides align to TRBD1. V was clipped by 3 bases and J by 9 bases; unmatched bases: 7. CDR3 size: 13 residues. Germline V CDR1 and CDR2: SGHNT, YENEEA. CDR3 coding DNA: TGTGCCAGCAGCTTGGGAAAACAGGGGAAAGCTTTCTTT. Residues: CASSLGKQGKAFF.

The chain employs TRBV2 and TRBJ1-5; TRBD1 is a possible D gene (5 bases). CDR1 and CDR2 (germline): SNHLY, FYNNEI. V was clipped by 8 bases and J by 6 bases, with 20 bases between them. The CDR3 length is 15 residues. CDR3 protein: CASRREGGEGQPQHF. CDR3 sequence (DNA): TGTGCCAGCCGCCGGGAGGGAGGGGAGGGTCAGCCCCAGCATTTT.

The rearrangement links TRBV12-3 or TRBV12-4 to TRBJ2-1; D not resolved. The CDR3 length is 11 residues. Deletions cut 6 bases from V and 10 bases from J, with 10 bases between. The CDR3 DNA follows: TGTGCCAGCAGCGGGTTCCGGGAGCAGTTCTTC. This encodes CASSGFREQFF.

This clone was seen only a few times. J is TRBJ1-2 and V is TRBV29-1; D is perhaps TRBD1 (5 bases). CDR3 length: 13 amino acids. Germline values: CDR1 SQVTM, CDR2 ANQGSEA. V dropped 4 bases and J dropped 4 bases, with 13 bases sitting between them. DNA of the CDR3: TGCAGCGTTGGTTGGCAGGGAAGCTATGGCTACACCTTC. It codes for CSVGWQGSYGYTF.

This clone was found once. This sequence joins TRBV5-1 and TRBJ1-1; no reliable D call. The CDR3 runs 14 residues. Germline CDR1 SGHRS, CDR2 YFSETQ. Trimming removed 0 bases from V and 5 bases from J, with 11 bases in between. In DNA form, the CDR3 reads TGCGCCAGCAGCTTGGAGGCGGGGATGACTGAAGCTTTCTTT. Its protein product is CASSLEAGMTEAFF. Full variable domain (rest looked up from reference TRBV5-1 and TRBJ1-1): KAGVTQTPRYLIKTRGQQVTLSCSPISGHRSVSWYQQTPGQGLQFLFEYFSETQRNKGNFPGRFSGRQFSNSRSEMNVSTLELGDSALYLCASSLEAGMTEAFFGQGTRLTVV.

The genes are TRBV11-2 and TRBJ2-1; D is unresolved. V lost 3 bases, J lost 10 bases, and 7 bases lay in between. Germline CDR1 and CDR2: SGHAT and FQNNGV. The length of the CDR3 is 11 residues. The CDR3 sequence is CASSFGREQFF. DNA of the CDR3: TGTGCCAGCAGCTTCGGTCGGGAGCAGTTCTTC.

This clone occurred a few times. The chain carries TRBV2 and TRBJ2-2; 7 bases fit TRBD1. From germline, CDR1 is SNHLY and CDR2 FYNNEI. The CDR3 is 15 amino acids. V was pared by 5 bases and J by 0 bases, with 3 bases of the junction left unmatched. Here the CDR3 reads CASSRDSANTGELFF. The DNA of the CDR3 is TGTGCCAGCAGTCGGGACAGCGCGAACACCGGGGAGCTGTTTTTT.